This TCR beta chain was captured in a study of T cells after yellow fever vaccination. Overall study results and limits: The presence of abundant clonotypes contaminating from the bulk population was possible in FACS-sorted repertoires. Post-booster repertoires again held most primary-vaccination clones (96% CD4, over 80% CD8).

V gave up 2 bases and J gave up 10 bases, with 23 bases separating them. Germline V lookup: CDR1 SGHAT, CDR2 FQNNGV. The CDR3 loop spans 16 amino acids. A single record per CDR3 protein comes from TCRdb applying MiXCR to the 5' RACE reads. Among 90,000 to 130,000 distinct CDR3 sequences listed, 7% to 8.5% were seen once. This clonotype appeared a few times. Its antigen is unidentified. The chain has TRBV11-2 and TRBJ1-1, with unresolved D. Sequencing used CD8+ T cells sorted from PBMCs, obtained 45 days after the yellow fever booster vaccination. The sequence came from a man aged 30-40 years who received the YFV17D yellow fever vaccine. The DNA of the CDR3 is TGTGCCAGCAGCTTATCCCCGGTACGATTAGTTCGCTCAGCTTTCTTT. It encodes CASSLSPVRLVRSAFF.